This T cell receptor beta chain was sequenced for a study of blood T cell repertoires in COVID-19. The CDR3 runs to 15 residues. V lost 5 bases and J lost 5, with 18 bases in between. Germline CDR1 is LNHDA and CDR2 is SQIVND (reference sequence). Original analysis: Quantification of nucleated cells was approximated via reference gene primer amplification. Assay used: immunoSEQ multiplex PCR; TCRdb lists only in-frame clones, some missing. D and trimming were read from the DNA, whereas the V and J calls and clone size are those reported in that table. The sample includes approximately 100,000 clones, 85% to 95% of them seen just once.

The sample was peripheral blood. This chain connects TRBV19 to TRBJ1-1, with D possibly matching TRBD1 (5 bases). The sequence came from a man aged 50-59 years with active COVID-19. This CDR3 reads CASSSGFGGGTEAFF. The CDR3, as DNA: TGTGCCAGTAGTTCTGGGTTCGGGGGTGGTACTGAAGCTTTCTTT.